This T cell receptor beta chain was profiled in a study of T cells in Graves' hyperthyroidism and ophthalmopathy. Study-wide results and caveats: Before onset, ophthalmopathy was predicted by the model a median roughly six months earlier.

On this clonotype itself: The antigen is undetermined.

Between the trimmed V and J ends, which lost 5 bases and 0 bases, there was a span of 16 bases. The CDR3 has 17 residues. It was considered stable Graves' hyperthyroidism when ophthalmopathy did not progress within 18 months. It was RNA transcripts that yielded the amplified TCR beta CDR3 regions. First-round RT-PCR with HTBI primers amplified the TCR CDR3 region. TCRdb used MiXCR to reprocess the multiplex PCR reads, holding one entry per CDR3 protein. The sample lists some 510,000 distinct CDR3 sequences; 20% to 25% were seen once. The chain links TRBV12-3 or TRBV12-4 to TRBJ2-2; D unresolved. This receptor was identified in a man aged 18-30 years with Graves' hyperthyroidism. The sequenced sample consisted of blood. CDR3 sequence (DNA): TGTGCCAGCAGTCCCCTATTAGCCGTCGCGAACACCGGGGAGCTGTTTTTT. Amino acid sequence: CASSPLLAVANTGELFF.